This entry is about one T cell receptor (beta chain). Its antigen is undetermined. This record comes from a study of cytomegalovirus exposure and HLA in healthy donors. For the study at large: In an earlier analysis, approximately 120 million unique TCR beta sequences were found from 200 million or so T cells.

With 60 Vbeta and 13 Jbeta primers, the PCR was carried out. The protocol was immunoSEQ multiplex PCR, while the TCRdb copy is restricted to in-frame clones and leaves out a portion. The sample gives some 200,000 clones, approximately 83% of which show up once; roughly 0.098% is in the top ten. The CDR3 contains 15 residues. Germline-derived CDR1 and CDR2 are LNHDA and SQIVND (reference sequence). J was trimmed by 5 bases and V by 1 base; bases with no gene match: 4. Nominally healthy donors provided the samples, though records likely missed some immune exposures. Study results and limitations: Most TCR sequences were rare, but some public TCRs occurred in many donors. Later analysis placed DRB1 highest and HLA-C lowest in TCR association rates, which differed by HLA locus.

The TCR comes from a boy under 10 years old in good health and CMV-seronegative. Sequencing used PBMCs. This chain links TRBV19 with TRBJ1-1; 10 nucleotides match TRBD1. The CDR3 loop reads CASSIVGTGDTEAFF. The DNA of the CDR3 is TGTGCCAGTAGTATAGTGGGGACAGGGGATACTGAAGCTTTCTTT.